The sequence of this TCR beta chain was determined in a study of T cell repertoires in aging, cancer and after chemotherapy. In the study overall: Pre- and post-chemotherapy samples were paired from glioblastoma patients treated with temozolomide-based therapy. Whole-study findings and limits: In each cancer cohort, median generation probability increased across chemotherapy, suggesting thymic output rebounded.

The CDR3 has 15 amino acids. Trimming left V 6 bases short and J 0 bases short, with 11 bases between. CDR1 and CDR2 (germline): MNHEY, SVGAGI. Regarding this clonotype: What it binds is not known.

Peripheral blood genomic DNA, not sorted cells or RNA, was the template. Rearranged V-D-J TRB sequences were amplified with a mixed TRB-A/B primer pool. TCRdb re-analysed the multiplex PCR reads in MiXCR, keeping a single row per CDR3 protein. The profile shows over 8,000 distinct CDR3 sequences, under 50% of them singletons. The sample consisted of blood. This TCR was sampled from a human donor with a solid tumor. V and J are TRBV6-5 and TRBJ2-2; D not resolved. The CDR3 coding sequence is TGTGCCAGCAGCCTCACAGCTACGAACACCGGGGAGCTGTTTTTT. Its translation is CASSLTATNTGELFF.